This TCR beta chain was sequenced during a study of blood T cell repertoires in COVID-19 (dated by TCRdb to the early 2020s). As for the study more broadly: Samples from collaborators originated in the United States, Italy and Spain and spanned both the acute and convalescent phases of COVID-19. The sample metadata nearly always contained a de-identified subject ID, COVID-19 status, age in years and sex. The prospective study material was composed of cDNA or gDNA derived from T cells, B-cell-depleted T cells, or PBMCs. Where HLA class I and class II types were available, the types were taken from metadata supplied by the sample provider, not from assay-based typing. The repertoires were released in a freely available public database intended as a resource for research on the immune response to SARS-CoV-2. The samples were drawn from two sources: the first 160 participants of the ongoing ImmuneRACE study, and 1,000 to 1,500 subjects contributed by 6 global collaborators. The dataset comprised deeply sampled blood TCRbeta repertoires from subjects exposed to, actively infected with, or recovered from COVID-19. Broader findings and caveats from the paper: How much clinical and demographic metadata was included differed by source and by participant, and the metadata was provided uncurated.

The CDR3 holds 15 amino acids from the cysteine to the phenylalanine. The read is trimmed to its CDR3 DNA, 45 bases read in frame from base 1. At the junction V is shortened by 5 bases and J by 5 bases, with 13 bases in between. According to the germline V gene, CDR1 reads SNHLY and CDR2 reads FYNNEI. TCRbeta CDR3 regions were amplified from genomic DNA by means of the immunoSEQ Assay, a bias-controlled multiplex PCR. As for the original processing: Within the assay, amplification of reference gene primers was used to estimate how many nucleated cells each sample contained. To quantify the absolute abundance of each unique TCRbeta CDR3 rearrangement, sequence reads were collapsed and filtered. For each sample, productive Simpson clonality was calculated by taking the square root of Simpson's diversity index across productive rearrangements. The source is immuneACCESS, and TCRdb retained only in-frame sequences with V and J called. Part of the clones is not carried over; for the studies checked, unresolved V genes explain less than half of this, and the remainder is unexplained. V and J calls plus clone size are reproduced from that table; the DNA served to infer D and trimming. Recorded for this sample are about 130,000 clones; more than 75% of them occurred a single time. Approximately 5.2% of the sample goes to the ten largest clones.

This clone was counted a few times. Its antigen target is currently unknown. Base qualities are missing; no much larger clone stands one base away. At one collaborating source in Seattle, patients were enrolled during active infection and were followed longitudinally through the course of disease. The collaborating institutions used their own protocols to collect whole blood in K2EDTA tubes. For TCRbeta analysis, collaborator samples were shipped as frozen whole blood, as isolated PBMCs, or as DNA extracted from either sample type. The sequenced sample was peripheral blood. The rearrangement joined TRBV2 to TRBJ1-6, with the D gene call left open. The sequence was collected from a woman between 65 and 79 years old with COVID-19, enrolled during active disease. Read as DNA, the sequence is TGTGCCAGCAGTAACGGACTTGCGGATAATTCACCCCTCCACTTT. The encoded protein is CASSNGLADNSPLHF.